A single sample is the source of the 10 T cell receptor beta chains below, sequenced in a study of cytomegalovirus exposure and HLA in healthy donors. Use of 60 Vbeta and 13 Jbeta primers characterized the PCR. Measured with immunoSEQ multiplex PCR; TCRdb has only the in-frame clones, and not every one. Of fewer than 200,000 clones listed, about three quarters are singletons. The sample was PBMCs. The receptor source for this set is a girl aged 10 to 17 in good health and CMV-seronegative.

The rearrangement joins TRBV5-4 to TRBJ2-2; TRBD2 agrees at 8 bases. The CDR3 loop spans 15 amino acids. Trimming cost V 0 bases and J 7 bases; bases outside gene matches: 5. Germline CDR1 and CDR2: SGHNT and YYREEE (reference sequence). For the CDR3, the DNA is TGTGCCAGCAGCTTGGCGTTCGGGGGGGACGGGGAGCTGTTTTTT. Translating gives CASSLAFGGDGELFF.

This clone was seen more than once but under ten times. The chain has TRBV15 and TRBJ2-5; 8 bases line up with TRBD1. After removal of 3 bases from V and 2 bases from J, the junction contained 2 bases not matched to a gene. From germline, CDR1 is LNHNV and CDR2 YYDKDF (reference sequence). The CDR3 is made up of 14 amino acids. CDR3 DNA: TGTGCCACCAGCAGGGACAGGGCGCAAGAGACCCAGTACTTC. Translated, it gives CATSRDRAQETQYF.

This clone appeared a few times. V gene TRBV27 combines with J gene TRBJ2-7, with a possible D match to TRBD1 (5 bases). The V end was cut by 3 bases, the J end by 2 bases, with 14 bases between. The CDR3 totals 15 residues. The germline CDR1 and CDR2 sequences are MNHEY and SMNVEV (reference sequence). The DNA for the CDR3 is TGTGCCAGCAGTTTGGCAGGGCACGAGGCCTACGAGCAGTACTTC. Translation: CASSLAGHEAYEQYF.

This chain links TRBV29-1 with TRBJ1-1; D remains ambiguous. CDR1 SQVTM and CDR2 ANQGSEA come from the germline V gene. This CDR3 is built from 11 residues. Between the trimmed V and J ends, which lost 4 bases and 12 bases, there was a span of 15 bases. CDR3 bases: TGCAGCGTTGCCCCGGGATATGAGACTTTCTTT. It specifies CSVAPGYETFF.

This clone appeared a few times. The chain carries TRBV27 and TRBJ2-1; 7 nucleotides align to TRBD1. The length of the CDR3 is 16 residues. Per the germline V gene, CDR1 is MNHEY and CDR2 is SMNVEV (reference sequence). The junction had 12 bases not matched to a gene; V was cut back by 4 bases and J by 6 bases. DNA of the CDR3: TGTGCCAGCAGTTCCCCCGAGGGGGCGCGTCCCAATGAGCAGTTCTTC. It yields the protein CASSSPEGARPNEQFF.

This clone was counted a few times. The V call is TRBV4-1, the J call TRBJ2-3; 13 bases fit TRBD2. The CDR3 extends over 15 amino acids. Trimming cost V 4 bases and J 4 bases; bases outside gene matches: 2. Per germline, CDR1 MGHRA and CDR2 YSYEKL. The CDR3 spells CASSLTSGGADTQYF. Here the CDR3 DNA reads TGCGCCAGCAGCCTTACTAGCGGGGGGGCAGATACGCAGTATTTT.

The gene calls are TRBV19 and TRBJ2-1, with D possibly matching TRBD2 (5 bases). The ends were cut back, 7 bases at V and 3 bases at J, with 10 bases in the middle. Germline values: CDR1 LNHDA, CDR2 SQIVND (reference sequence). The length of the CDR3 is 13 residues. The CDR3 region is CASTLRDYNEQFF. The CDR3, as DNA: TGTGCCAGTACCCTTCGGGACTACAATGAGCAGTTCTTC.

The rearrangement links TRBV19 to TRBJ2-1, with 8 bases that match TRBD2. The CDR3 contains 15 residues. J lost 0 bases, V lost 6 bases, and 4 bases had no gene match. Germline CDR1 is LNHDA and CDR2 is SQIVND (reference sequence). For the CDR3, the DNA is TGTGCCAGTAGGGTAGCGGGGAGCTCCTACAATGAGCAGTTCTTC. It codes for CASRVAGSSYNEQFF.

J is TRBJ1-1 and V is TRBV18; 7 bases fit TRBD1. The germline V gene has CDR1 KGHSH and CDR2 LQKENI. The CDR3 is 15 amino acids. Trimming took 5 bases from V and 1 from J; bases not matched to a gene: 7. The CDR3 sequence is CASSEQGPPNTEAFF. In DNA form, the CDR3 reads TGTGCCAGCTCAGAACAGGGGCCCCCGAACACTGAAGCTTTCTTT.

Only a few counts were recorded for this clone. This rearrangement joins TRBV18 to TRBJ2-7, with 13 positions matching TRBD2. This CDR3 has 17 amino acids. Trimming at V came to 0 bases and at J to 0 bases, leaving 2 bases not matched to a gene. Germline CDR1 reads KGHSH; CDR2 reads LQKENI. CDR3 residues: CASSPPGLAGASYEQYF. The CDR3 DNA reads TGTGCCAGCTCACCACCCGGACTAGCGGGGGCCTCCTACGAGCAGTACTTC.